One sample yielded the 5 T cell receptor beta chains listed below, sequenced in a study of blood T cell repertoires in COVID-19. The data were produced by immunoSEQ multiplex PCR, yet TCRdb's version contains in-frame clones alone and is incomplete. The sample includes 100,000 or so clones, about nine tenths of them seen just once. Sample: peripheral blood. Receptors originate from a woman aged 50 to 60 with COVID-19, enrolled during active disease.

The chain couples TRBV19 to TRBJ1-2, with D tentatively TRBD1 (5 bases). Trimming removed 5 bases at V and 4 bases at J, with 17 bases between. Germline assignment: CDR1 LNHDA and CDR2 SQIVND (reference sequence). CDR3 length: 15 residues. CDR3: CASSPAGTAIYGYTF. The CDR3 DNA follows: TGTGCCAGTAGTCCGGCGGGGACTGCCATCTATGGCTACACCTTC.

The chain carries TRBV28 and TRBJ1-1, with a weak D call TRBD1 (6 bases). V was pared by 8 bases and J by 5 bases, with 24 bases between. The CDR3 covers 16 residues. CDR1 is MDHEN, CDR2 SYDVKM, per germline. CDR3 residues: CASPPGRRGGRTEAFF. The DNA of the CDR3 is TGTGCCAGCCCCCCGGGACGAAGGGGGGGTAGGACTGAAGCTTTCTTT.

This sequence joins TRBV27 and TRBJ2-2; 8 positions match TRBD1. The CDR3 consists of 16 residues. The J segment lost 0 bases and the V segment lost 5 bases, leaving 5 bases of the junction unmatched. Germline V lookup: CDR1 MNHEY, CDR2 SMNVEV (reference sequence). DNA of the CDR3: TGTGCCAGCAGTCCCCGGGACAGGCCGAACACCGGGGAGCTGTTTTTT. Protein product: CASSPRDRPNTGELFF.

The rearrangement links TRBV5-6 to TRBJ1-1, with 7 bases matching TRBD1. The CDR3 is 16 amino acids. Germline V gene data show CDR1 as SGHDT and CDR2 as YYEEEE. The V segment lost 2 bases and the J segment 0 bases; nucleotides outside the gene matches: 7. The CDR3 DNA sequence: TGTGCCAGCAGCTTCACAACAGGGGCAATGAACACTGAAGCTTTCTTT. This encodes CASSFTTGAMNTEAFF.

V is TRBV27 and J is TRBJ2-3, with D possibly TRBD1 on 6 matching bases. V was clipped by 3 bases and J by 0 bases, with 7 bases between them. Germline V gene data show CDR1 as MNHEY and CDR2 as SMNVEV (reference sequence). There are 14 residues in the CDR3. The CDR3 spells CASSFGQSTDTQYF. CDR3 in DNA: TGTGCCAGCAGTTTCGGACAGAGCACAGATACGCAGTATTTT.